The T cell receptor beta chain under discussion was sequenced for a study of T-cell memory formation after mild COVID-19. This clonotype was counted a few times. One entry per CDR3 protein results from TCRdb running MiXCR on the 5' RACE reads. The data contain fewer than 300,000 distinct CDR3 sequences, 15% to 20% of them singletons. Sequencing was carried out using PBMCs or a T cell subset sorted from them (not recorded which). The sequence was obtained from a man between 18 and 29 years old who had mild COVID-19 (a few samples of this study predate the infection). Cell type and time point are not known.

CDR3 amino acids: CASSRGGRGSTDTQYF. CDR3 nucleotide sequence: TGCGCCAGCAGCCGGGGGGGCAGGGGGAGCACAGATACGCAGTATTTT. V gene TRBV4-1 combines with J gene TRBJ2-3; possibly TRBD1 or TRBD2 for D (7 bases each). CDR3 length equals 16 residues. V lost 4 bases to trimming and J lost 0 bases, with 14 bases between them. The germline V gene has CDR1 MGHRA and CDR2 YSYEKL.